The 2 T cell receptor beta chains reported below all come from one sample, sequenced in a study of T cells expressing NK-cell markers. TCRdb reprocessed the 5' RACE reads, keeping one entry per CDR3 protein, no DNA. This table lists about 550,000 distinct CDR3 sequences. The sequenced sample was blood T cells: a sorted CD56 or NKG2C T cell subset, CD4+ or CD8+ T cells, or bulk PBMC T cells (not recorded which). The receptors here all came from a man aged 18 to 29 in good health.

The chain has TRBV7-8 and TRBJ2-5; TCRdb picks TRBD1, but there is no DNA to check that call. Germline V gene lookup returns CDR1 SGHVS and CDR2 FQNEAQ. This CDR3 contains 18 residues. The CDR3 sequence: CASSQWDRSPTGQETQYF.

V gene TRBV12-3 or TRBV12-4 combines with J gene TRBJ2-3. The CDR3 is made up of 17 amino acids. CDR3 sequence reads: CASSNSLLWQSGNTQYF.